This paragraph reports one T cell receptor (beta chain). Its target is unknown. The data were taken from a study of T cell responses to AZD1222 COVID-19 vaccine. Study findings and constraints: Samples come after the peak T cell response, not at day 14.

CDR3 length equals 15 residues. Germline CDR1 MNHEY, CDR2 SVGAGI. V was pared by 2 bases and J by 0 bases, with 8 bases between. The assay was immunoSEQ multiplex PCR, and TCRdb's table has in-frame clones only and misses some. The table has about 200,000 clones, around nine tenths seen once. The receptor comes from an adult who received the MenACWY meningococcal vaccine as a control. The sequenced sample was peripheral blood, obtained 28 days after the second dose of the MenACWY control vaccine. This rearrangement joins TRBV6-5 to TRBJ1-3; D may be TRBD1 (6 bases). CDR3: CASSYDRSSGNTIYF. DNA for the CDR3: TGTGCCAGCAGTTACGACAGGAGCTCTGGAAACACCATATATTTT.